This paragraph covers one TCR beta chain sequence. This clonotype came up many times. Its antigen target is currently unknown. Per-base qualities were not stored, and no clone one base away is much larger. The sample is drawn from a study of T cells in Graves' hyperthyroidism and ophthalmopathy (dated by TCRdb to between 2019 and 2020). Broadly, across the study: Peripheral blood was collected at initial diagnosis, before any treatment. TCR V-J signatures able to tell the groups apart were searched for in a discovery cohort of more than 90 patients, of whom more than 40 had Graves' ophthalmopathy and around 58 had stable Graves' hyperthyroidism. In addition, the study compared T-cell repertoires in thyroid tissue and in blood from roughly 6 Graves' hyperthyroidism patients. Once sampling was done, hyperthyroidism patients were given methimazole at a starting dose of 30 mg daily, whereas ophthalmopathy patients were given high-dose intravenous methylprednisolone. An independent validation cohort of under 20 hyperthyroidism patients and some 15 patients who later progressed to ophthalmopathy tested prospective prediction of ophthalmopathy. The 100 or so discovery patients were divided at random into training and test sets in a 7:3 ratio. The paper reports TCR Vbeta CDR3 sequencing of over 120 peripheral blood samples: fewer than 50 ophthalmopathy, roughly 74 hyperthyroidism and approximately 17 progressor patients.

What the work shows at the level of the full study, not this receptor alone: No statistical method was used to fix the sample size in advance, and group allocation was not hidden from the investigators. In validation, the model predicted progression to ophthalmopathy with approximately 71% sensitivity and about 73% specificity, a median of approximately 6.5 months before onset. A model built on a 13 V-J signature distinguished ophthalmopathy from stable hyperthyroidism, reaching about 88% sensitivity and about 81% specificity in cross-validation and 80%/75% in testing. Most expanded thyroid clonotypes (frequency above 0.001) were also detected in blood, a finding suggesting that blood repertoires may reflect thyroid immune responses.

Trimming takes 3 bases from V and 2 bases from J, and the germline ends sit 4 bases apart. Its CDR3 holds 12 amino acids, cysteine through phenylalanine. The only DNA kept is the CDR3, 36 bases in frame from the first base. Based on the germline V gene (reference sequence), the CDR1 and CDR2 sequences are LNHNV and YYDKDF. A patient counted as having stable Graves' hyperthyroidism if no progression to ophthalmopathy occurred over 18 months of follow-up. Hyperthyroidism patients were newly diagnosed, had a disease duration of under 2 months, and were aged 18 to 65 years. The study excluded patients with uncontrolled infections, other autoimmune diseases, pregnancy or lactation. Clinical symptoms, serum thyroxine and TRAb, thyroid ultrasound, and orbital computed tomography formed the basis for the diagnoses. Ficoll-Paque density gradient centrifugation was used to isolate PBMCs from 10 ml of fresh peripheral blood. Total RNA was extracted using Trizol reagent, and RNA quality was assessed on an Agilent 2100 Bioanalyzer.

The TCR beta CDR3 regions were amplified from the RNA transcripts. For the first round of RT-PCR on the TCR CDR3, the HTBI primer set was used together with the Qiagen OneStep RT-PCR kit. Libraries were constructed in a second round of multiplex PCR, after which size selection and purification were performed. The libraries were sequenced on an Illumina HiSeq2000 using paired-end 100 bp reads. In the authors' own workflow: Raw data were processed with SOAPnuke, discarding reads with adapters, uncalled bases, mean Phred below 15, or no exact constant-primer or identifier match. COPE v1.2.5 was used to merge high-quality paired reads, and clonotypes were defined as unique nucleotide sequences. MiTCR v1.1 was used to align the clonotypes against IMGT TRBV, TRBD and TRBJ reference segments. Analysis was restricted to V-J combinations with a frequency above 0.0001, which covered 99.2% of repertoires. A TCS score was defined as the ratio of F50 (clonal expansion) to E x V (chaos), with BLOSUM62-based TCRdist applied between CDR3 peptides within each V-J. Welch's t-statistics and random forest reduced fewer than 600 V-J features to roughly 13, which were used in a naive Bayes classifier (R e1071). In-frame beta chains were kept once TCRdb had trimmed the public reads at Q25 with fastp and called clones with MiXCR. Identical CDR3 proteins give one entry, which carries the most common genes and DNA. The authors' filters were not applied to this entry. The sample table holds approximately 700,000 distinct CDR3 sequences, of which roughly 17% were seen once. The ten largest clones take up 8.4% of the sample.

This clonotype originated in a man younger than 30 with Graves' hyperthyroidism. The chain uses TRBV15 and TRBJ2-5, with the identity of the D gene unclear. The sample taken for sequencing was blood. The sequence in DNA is TGTGCCACCAGCAGGGCTCAAGAGACCCAGTACTTC. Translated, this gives CATSRAQETQYF.